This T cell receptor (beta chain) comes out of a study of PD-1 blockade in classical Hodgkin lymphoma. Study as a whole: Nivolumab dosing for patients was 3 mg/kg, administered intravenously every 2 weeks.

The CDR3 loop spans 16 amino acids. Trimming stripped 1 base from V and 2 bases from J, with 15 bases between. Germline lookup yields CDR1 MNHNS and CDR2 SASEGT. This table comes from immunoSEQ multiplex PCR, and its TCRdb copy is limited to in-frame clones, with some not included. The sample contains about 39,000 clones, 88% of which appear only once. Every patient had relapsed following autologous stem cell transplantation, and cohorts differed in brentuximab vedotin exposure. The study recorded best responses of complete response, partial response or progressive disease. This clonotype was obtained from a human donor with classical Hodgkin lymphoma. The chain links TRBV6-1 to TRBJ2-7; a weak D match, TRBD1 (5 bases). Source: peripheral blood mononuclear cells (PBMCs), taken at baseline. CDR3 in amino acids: CASSEDGARLPYEQYF. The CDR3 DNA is TGTGCCAGCAGTGAAGATGGGGCAAGGTTGCCCTACGAGCAGTACTTC.